The 17 T cell receptor beta chains below all came from one sample that was sequenced in a study of blood T cell repertoires in COVID-19. Sequencing was performed with immunoSEQ multiplex PCR; in TCRdb, only in-frame clones are kept and a portion is missing. This repertoire shows 200,000 to 250,000 clones, approximately 90% found once; its top ten account for roughly 2.6%. Sequenced material: peripheral blood. Receptors were obtained from a man aged 25-45 years with COVID-19, enrolled during active disease.

The chain links TRBV7-2 to TRBJ2-7; TRBD2 agrees at 14 bases. The CDR3 sequence is 18 residues long. Germline V gene sequence: CDR1 SGHTA, CDR2 FQGNSA. Trimming took 2 bases from V and 1 from J; bases not matched to a gene: 7. The CDR3 sequence is CASSLTGLAGGTSYEQYF. CDR3 in DNA: TGTGCCAGCAGCTTAACAGGACTAGCGGGAGGAACGTCCTACGAGCAGTACTTC. The full variable domain, in which reference TRBV7-2 and TRBJ2-7 provide the parts outside the CDR3, is GAGVSQSPSNKVTEKGKDVELRCDPISGHTALYWYRQSLGQGLEFLIYFQGNSAPDKSGLPSDRFSAERTGGSVSTLTIQRTQQEDSAVYLCASSLTGLAGGTSYEQYFGPGTRLTVT.

The CDR3 DNA reads as TGCAGCGTTGGGACAGTTGCCACCGGGGAGCTGTTTTTT. Translated, it gives CSVGTVATGELFF. The chain couples TRBV29-1 to TRBJ2-2; the D gene is possibly TRBD1 (6 bases). The germline V gene has CDR1 SQVTM and CDR2 ANQGSEA. The germline V and J ends were trimmed by 4 bases and 4 bases, with 10 bases remaining between them. This CDR3 region has 13 residues.

The rearrangement joins TRBV20-1 to TRBJ2-1; 7 nucleotides agree with TRBD2. CDR3 length: 14 amino acids. Germline values: CDR1 DFQATT, CDR2 SNEGSKA (reference sequence). V lost 3 bases to trimming and J lost 4 bases; unmatched junction nucleotides: 6. CDR3 loop: CSASMASGYNEQFF. CDR3 coding DNA: TGCAGTGCTAGTATGGCTAGCGGATACAATGAGCAGTTCTTC.

The chain couples TRBV5-1 to TRBJ1-1; 8 bases map to TRBD1. Germline assignment: CDR1 SGHRS and CDR2 YFSETQ. There are 16 residues in the CDR3. V was clipped by 4 bases and J by 7 bases; unmatched bases: 15. The CDR3 coding sequence is TGCGCCAGCAGCCTGGCCGGGACAGGCGGCGGTAATGAAGCTTTCTTT. This encodes CASSLAGTGGGNEAFF.

This clone appeared once. The chain is built from TRBV29-1 and TRBJ2-7, with TRBD1 identical over 11 bases. The CDR3 has 14 amino acids. Germline V gene sequence: CDR1 SQVTM, CDR2 ANQGSEA. V lost 3 bases to trimming and J lost 3 bases; unmatched junction nucleotides: 4. The DNA of the CDR3 is TGCAGCGTTGAGACCGGGACAGGGGGCTACGAGCAGTACTTC. Translation: CSVETGTGGYEQYF.

This chain's CDR3 is CASSPRDRGSSYEQYF. For the CDR3, the DNA is TGTGCCAGCAGCCCGAGGGACAGGGGGTCGTCATACGAGCAGTACTTC. This sequence joins TRBV13 and TRBJ2-7; 11 bases are shared with TRBD1. J was trimmed by 4 bases and V by 5 bases; bases with no gene match: 10. CDR3 size: 16 residues. CDR1 is PRHDT and CDR2 is FYEKMQ in the germline V gene (reference sequence). Together with reference TRBV13 and TRBJ2-7, the CDR3 gives the full variable domain: AAGVIQSPRHLIKEKRETATLKCYPIPRHDTVYWYQQGPGQDPQFLISFYEKMQSDKGSIPDRFSAQQFSDYHSELNMSSLELGDSALYFCASSPRDRGSSYEQYFGPGTRLTVT.

This chain uses TRBV7-9 with TRBJ1-2; D might be TRBD1 (6 bases). Germline lookup yields CDR1 SEHNR and CDR2 FQNEAQ (reference sequence). V shed 1 base and J shed 13 bases, with 16 bases lying between them. CDR3 length equals 13 residues. CDR3 DNA: TGTGCCAGCAGCTTAGGTGTTCAGGCCAGGGGCACCTTC. Protein sequence: CASSLGVQARGTF.

V and J are TRBV5-6 and TRBJ2-7; D may be TRBD1 (6 bases). V shed 0 bases and J shed 0 bases, with 10 bases lying between them. CDR3 length: 15 amino acids. Germline CDR1 reads SGHDT; CDR2 reads YYEEEE. The CDR3 sequence: CASSLVQGSSYEQYF. CDR3 DNA sequence: TGTGCCAGCAGCTTGGTGCAGGGGAGCTCCTACGAGCAGTACTTC.

This chain connects TRBV5-8 to TRBJ2-3; possible D gene TRBD2, 7 bases. The CDR3 contains 15 residues. Germline lookup yields CDR1 SGHTS and CDR2 YDEGEE. V lost 4 bases to trimming and J lost 2 bases, with 14 bases between them. CDR3 sequence (DNA): TGTGCCAGCAGCCAGGGGACTACCCCCACAGATACGCAGTATTTT. This codes for CASSQGTTPTDTQYF.

The chain links TRBV24-1 to TRBJ1-2; D might be TRBD1 (6 bases). Germline V gene lookup returns CDR1 KGHDR and CDR2 SFDVKD. The CDR3 totals 17 residues. V lost 2 bases, J lost 6 bases, and 21 bases lay in between. The CDR3 DNA sequence: TGTGCCACCAGTGATTCGCGCGAAATGAAATGGACAGATGGCTACACCTTC. Amino acids: CATSDSREMKWTDGYTF.

This clone was seen only once. This sequence joins TRBV7-3 and TRBJ1-1, with D tentatively TRBD1 (6 bases). Germline V CDR1 and CDR2: SGHTA, FQGTGA. V shed 1 base and J shed 7 bases, with 16 bases lying between them. The CDR3 spans 15 residues. The DNA of the CDR3 is TGTGCCAGCAGCTTAAAGATCGCAGGGGTTAGTGAAGCTTTCTTT. Amino acids: CASSLKIAGVSEAFF.

The V gene is TRBV29-1, the J gene TRBJ1-2; no reliable D call. CDR1 SQVTM and CDR2 ANQGSEA come from the germline V gene. Trimming shortened V by 2 bases and J by 5 bases, and 15 bases separated the two germline ends. The CDR3 is made up of 14 amino acids. Here the CDR3 DNA reads TGCAGCGTTGAACGTGGAGGAAGCCCTTATGGCTACACCTTC. Translating gives CSVERGGSPYGYTF.

J is TRBJ1-2 and V is TRBV19, with 11 bases that match TRBD1. This CDR3 is 15 amino acids long. Unmatched junction bases numbered 2, after V lost 2 bases and J lost 3 bases. Germline V gene data show CDR1 as LNHDA and CDR2 as SQIVND (reference sequence). CDR3 bases: TGTGCCAGTAGTATAAAGGGACAGGGGGACTATGGCTACACCTTC. Protein product: CASSIKGQGDYGYTF.

This clone was counted once. The chain has TRBV30 and TRBJ2-7, with 12 bases fitting TRBD2. V gave up 3 bases and J gave up 5 bases; unmatched junction bases: 8. CDR3 length: 15 residues. The germline CDR1 and CDR2 sequences are GTSNPN and SVGIG (reference sequence). This CDR3 reads CAWSRSGLAGDEQYF. The CDR3, as DNA: TGTGCCTGGAGCCGATCGGGACTAGCGGGTGACGAGCAGTACTTC.

This sequence joins TRBV19 and TRBJ2-1; tentative D call: TRBD2 (6 bases). CDR1 is LNHDA, CDR2 SQIVND, per germline (reference sequence). The CDR3 loop spans 18 amino acids. V lost 4 bases and J lost 2, with 21 bases in between. The CDR3 sequence is CASSRAGGARYAYNEQFF. The CDR3 region has the DNA TGTGCCAGTAGTAGAGCGGGTGGGGCCCGTTATGCCTACAATGAGCAGTTCTTC.

This chain connects TRBV18 to TRBJ1-2; 9 bases match TRBD1. The V and J ends lost 3 bases and 8 bases, in that order; junction bases with no gene match: 10. This CDR3 has 15 amino acids. The germline V gene encodes CDR1 KGHSH and CDR2 LQKENI. CDR3 nucleotide sequence: TGTGCCAGCTCACCGCCCGAGGACAGGGGAAACGGCTACACCTTC. Translating it yields CASSPPEDRGNGYTF.

The J gene is TRBJ2-1, the V gene TRBV2; TRBD1 is a possible D gene (5 bases). The CDR3 totals 17 residues. Germline V gives CDR1 SNHLY, CDR2 FYNNEI. The V end lost 4 bases, the J end lost 5 bases, and 21 bases lay between the germline ends. The CDR3 loop is CASSGSRTFEGDNEQFF. The CDR3 DNA sequence: TGTGCCAGCAGTGGCTCCCGGACCTTCGAAGGGGACAATGAGCAGTTCTTC.